A selection of T cell receptor beta chains follows, all from one sample in a study of shared clonotypes between healthy human individuals. Some clones are missing from TCRdb's copy, which holds only in-frame ones; the method was immunoSEQ multiplex PCR. Here the sample spans about 2 million clones, about 95% being singletons. Sequences were obtained from naive CD8+ T cells sorted from blood. The source of these receptors is a man between 18 and 35 years old in good health. CDR3s include the opening cysteine and the closing phenylalanine or tryptophan. D genes are given only for firm matches. The size entry is marked missing in some rows and otherwise reads once, few, many or a size class.

NA	TRBV4-1	TRBJ2-5	NA	CASSSPGLGQETQYF	TGCGCCAGCTCTAGTCCGGGACTTGGGCAAGAGACCCAGTACTTC
NA	TRBV4-1	TRBJ2-1	NA	CASSQDPGIPNEQFF	TGCGCCAGCAGCCAAGACCCGGGAATCCCCAATGAGCAGTTCTTC
NA	TRBV9	TRBJ2-1	TRBD2	CASRAAGGYNEQFF	TGTGCCAGCAGGGCAGCGGGGGGATACAATGAGCAGTTCTTC
NA	TRBV5-4	TRBJ1-1	NA	CASSLAVGNTEAFF	TGTGCCAGCAGCTTGGCCGTCGGGAACACTGAAGCTTTCTTT
NA	TRBV2	TRBJ2-5	TRBD1	CASSGDSHQETQYF	TGTGCCAGCAGTGGGGACAGCCACCAAGAGACCCAGTACTTC
NA	TRBV27	TRBJ2-7	NA	CASSFVGPSSYEQYF	TGTGCCAGCAGTTTTGTCGGGCCTAGCTCCTACGAGCAGTACTTC
few	TRBV5-1	TRBJ2-7	NA	CASSLAGSYEQYF	TGCGCCAGCAGCTTGGCGGGGTCCTACGAGCAGTACTTC
NA	TRBV19	TRBJ2-7	NA	CASSVWDGTYEQYF	TGTGCCAGTAGTGTCTGGGACGGAACCTACGAGCAGTACTTC
NA	TRBV5-5	TRBJ2-1	NA	CASTPGGDEQFF	TGTGCCAGCACCCCTGGGGGTGATGAGCAGTTCTTC
NA	TRBV15	TRBJ1-5	NA	CATSSPWGDTNQPQHF	TGTGCCACCAGCAGTCCATGGGGAGACACCAATCAGCCCCAGCATTTT
NA	TRBV15	TRBJ1-1	TRBD1	CATSTGQGMGFYTEAFF	TGTGCCACCAGCACAGGACAGGGGATGGGTTTCTACACTGAAGCTTTCTTT
NA	TRBV15	TRBJ2-7	NA	CATSRDWGDYEQYF	TGTGCCACCAGCAGAGATTGGGGGGACTACGAGCAGTACTTC
NA	TRBV27	TRBJ1-2	NA	CASSPSGANYGYTF	TGTGCCAGCAGTCCCAGCGGGGCAAACTATGGCTACACCTTC
NA	TRBV4-3	TRBJ2-3	TRBD1	CASSPSGTGFSDTQYF	TGCGCCAGCAGCCCCTCCGGGACAGGGTTTTCGGATACGCAGTATTTT
NA	TRBV7-9	TRBJ2-7	TRBD1	CASSLALGQGALSLHEQYF	TGTGCCAGCAGCTTAGCGCTGGGACAGGGAGCATTATCACTCCACGAGCAGTACTTC
NA	TRBV5-1	TRBJ1-1	TRBD1	CASSLEGGVGTEAFF	TGCGCCAGCAGCTTGGAAGGGGGCGTGGGCACTGAAGCTTTCTTT
NA	TRBV6-5	TRBJ1-4	NA	CASSYSPGGGEKLFF	TGTGCCAGCAGTTACTCGCCCGGGGGTGGGGAAAAACTGTTTTTT
NA	TRBV19	TRBJ2-7	NA	CASSIGGFSYEQYF	TGTGCCAGTAGTATAGGGGGTTTCTCCTACGAGCAGTACTTC
NA	TRBV5-1	TRBJ2-7	NA	CASSYYPRDRSSYEQYF	TGCGCCAGCAGCTACTACCCCCGGGACCGAAGCAGCTACGAGCAGTACTTC
NA	TRBV4-1	TRBJ1-1	NA	CASSQGQGGYTEAFF	TGCGCCAGCAGCCAAGGGCAGGGTGGATACACTGAAGCTTTCTTT
NA	TRBV2	TRBJ2-3	NA	CAISASGSTDTQYF	TGTGCCATTTCGGCGAGCGGTTCCACAGATACGCAGTATTTT
NA	TRBV5-4	TRBJ2-1	TRBD1	CASSLGDTGGLEGQFF	TGTGCCAGCAGCTTAGGTGATACAGGGGGCCTAGAAGGGCAGTTCTTC
NA	TRBV6-5	TRBJ2-7	NA	CASSYSGWEQYF	TGTGCCAGCAGTTACTCGGGCTGGGAGCAGTACTTC
NA	TRBV7-8	TRBJ2-1	TRBD2	CASSREGVRDYAYNEQFF	TGTGCCAGCAGCCGGGAGGGAGTCCGGGACTACGCCTACAATGAGCAGTTCTTC
NA	TRBV10-1	TRBJ2-2	NA	CASSHPGPGTGELFF	TGCGCCAGCAGTCACCCGGGACCCGGCACCGGGGAGCTGTTTTTT